Following are 27 T cell receptor beta chains from one sample sequenced in a study of response to subunit inactivated influenza vaccine. One entry per CDR3 protein results from TCRdb running MiXCR on the RT-PCR reads. The table lists approximately 680,000 distinct CDR3 sequences, 15% to 19% of them singletons. The sequencing here drew on PBMCs from blood, taken 12 days after vaccination. The receptors stem from a man aged 50 to 60 who received an inactivated influenza vaccine.

This clonotype has just a few counts. The chain is built from TRBV18 and TRBJ2-7; 8 bases match TRBD1. This CDR3 spans 14 amino acids. V dropped 5 bases and J dropped 3; count of bases not matched to a gene: 6. CDR1 and CDR2 from the germline V gene are KGHSH and LQKENI. The CDR3 nucleotides read TGTGCCAGCTCAGCCAGGGGGCCCCTCTACGAGCAGTACTTC. Its protein is CASSARGPLYEQYF.

This sequence joins TRBV12-3 or TRBV12-4 and TRBJ1-4; tentatively, D is TRBD1 (5 bases). The CDR3 is 14 residues long. The ends were cut back, 5 bases at V and 5 bases at J, with 12 bases in the middle. The CDR3 sequence: CASSRDRRNEKLFF. CDR3 DNA sequence: TGTGCCAGCAGTAGGGACCGTCGGAATGAAAAACTGTTTTTT.

This clonotype was seen a handful of times. This chain joins TRBV11-2 and TRBJ2-1; the D gene is possibly TRBD2 (5 bases). Trimming took 4 bases from V and 7 from J, leaving 11 bases between them. Germline CDR1 SGHAT, CDR2 FQNNGV. The CDR3 spans 13 residues. The DNA of the CDR3 is TGTGCCAGCAGCTCACCCAGCGGAAATGAGCAGTTCTTC. Translating it yields CASSSPSGNEQFF.

The rearrangement uses TRBV28 and TRBJ2-1; weak D call: TRBD2 (7 bases). The length of the CDR3 is 14 residues. The germline CDR1 and CDR2 sequences are MDHEN and SYDVKM. Trimming removed 4 bases at V and 10 bases at J, with 17 bases between. CDR3 residues: CASSSAGAAVEQFF. In DNA, the CDR3 is TGTGCCAGCAGTTCGGCGGGGGCAGCGGTGGAGCAGTTCTTC.

In this sample, this clonotype turned up a few times. The chain carries TRBV9 and TRBJ2-5; D unresolved. Trimming removed 4 bases at V and 5 bases at J, with 18 bases between. This CDR3 spans 15 amino acids. In germline, CDR1 is SGDLS, CDR2 YYNGEE. The CDR3 coding sequence is TGTGCCAGCAGCCCCGGTCAGAGGCGATGGGAGACCCAGTACTTC. Protein: CASSPGQRRWETQYF. Full variable domain (outside the CDR3, taken from reference TRBV9 and TRBJ2-5): DSGVTQTPKHLITATGQRVTLRCSPRSGDLSVYWYQQSLDQGLQFLIQYYNGEERAKGNILERFSAQQFPDLHSELNLSSLELGDSALYFCASSPGQRRWETQYFGPGTRLLVL.

The chain couples TRBV7-9 to TRBJ1-1, with D perhaps matching TRBD1 (5 bases). Germline V gives CDR1 SEHNR, CDR2 FQNEAQ (reference sequence). The CDR3 sequence is 16 residues long. With 0 bases removed from V and 10 bases from J, the gap between germline ends came to 21 bases. CDR3 coding DNA: TGTGCCAGCAGCTTAGCCCCTGGGGGGGGAAAGGTTGGAGCTTTCTTT. This translates into CASSLAPGGGKVGAFF.

A remark on this clonotype: The junction differs from germline at one of its ends, possibly a read error. The V call is TRBV5-3, the J call TRBJ2-7, with 9 nucleotides matching TRBD2. Being an ORF, TRBV5-3 has a function that is uncertain. The CDR3 has 17 amino acids. CDR3 in amino acids: CARSLMRVVAGVYEQYF. In nucleotides, the CDR3 is TGTGCCAGGAGCTTGATGAGGGTAGTAGCGGGAGTCTACGAGCAGTACTTC.

This clonotype was counted a few times. The chain carries TRBV11-2 and TRBJ1-2; 10 nucleotides match TRBD1. This CDR3 is built from 14 residues. In germline, CDR1 is SGHAT, CDR2 FQNNGV. The V gene end was trimmed by 0 bases and the J gene end by 7 bases; junction bases not matched to a gene: 2. CDR3 residues: CASSLDGQGGGYTF. The CDR3 coding sequence is TGTGCCAGCAGCTTAGACGGACAGGGGGGTGGCTACACCTTC.

This clonotype was found a few times. The CDR3 is CASSYGTGEYNEQFF. CDR3 sequence (DNA): TGTGCCAGCAGTTACGGGACAGGGGAATACAATGAGCAGTTCTTC. The rearrangement joins TRBV6-5 to TRBJ2-1; 10 bases are a match to TRBD1. Germline CDR1 and CDR2: MNHEY and SVGAGI. The CDR3 loop spans 15 amino acids. After removal of 2 bases from V and 4 bases from J, the junction contained 2 bases not matched to a gene.

This clonotype was seen ten or more times. The V call is TRBV5-1, the J call TRBJ1-1; weak D call: TRBD1 (5 bases). V was cut by 7 bases and J by 4 bases, with 14 bases left in between. Germline-derived CDR1 and CDR2 are SGHRS and YFSETQ. CDR3 size: 13 residues. The CDR3 DNA is TGCGCCAGCCGCGGGACCTTCGGCACTGAAGCTTTCTTT. Translation: CASRGTFGTEAFF.

This clonotype came up a few times. V gene TRBV4-1 combines with J gene TRBJ1-4; 7 positions agree with TRBD1. V lost 1 base, J lost 4 bases, and 6 bases stayed unmatched. This CDR3 contains 16 residues. Germline V gene data show CDR1 as MGHRA and CDR2 as YSYEKL. The CDR3 protein is CASSQVRTGLNEKLFF. DNA for the CDR3: TGCGCCAGCAGCCAAGTGCGGACAGGTCTTAATGAAAAACTGTTTTTT.

The chain combines TRBV7-2 with TRBJ2-1; 9 bases align to TRBD1. With V trimmed by 7 bases and J by 0 bases, 7 bases remained unmatched. From germline, CDR1 is SGHTA and CDR2 FQGNSA. The CDR3 covers 16 residues. This chain's CDR3 is CASIGQGISSYNEQFF. CDR3 bases: TGTGCCAGCATCGGACAGGGGATAAGCTCCTACAATGAGCAGTTCTTC.

This clonotype was picked up many times. V usage is TRBV10-3 and J usage is TRBJ1-6; D unresolved. The CDR3 totals 16 residues. V was shortened by 4 bases and J by 7 bases, with 17 bases between the two germline ends. Germline lookup yields CDR1 ENHRY and CDR2 SYGVKD. The CDR3 loop is CAISADWHGSNSPLHF. In nucleotides, the CDR3 is TGTGCCATCAGTGCGGACTGGCATGGAAGCAATTCACCCCTCCACTTT.

The rearrangement joins TRBV3-1 to TRBJ2-3; TRBD2 matches at 10 bases. The J segment lost 4 bases and the V segment lost 3 bases, leaving 4 bases of the junction unmatched. From germline, CDR1 is LGHDT and CDR2 YNNKEL (reference sequence). The CDR3 length is 15 residues. In DNA, the CDR3 is TGTGCCAGCAGCCAGGGACTAGCGTGGGCAGATACGCAGTATTTT. Amino acids: CASSQGLAWADTQYF.

This rearrangement joins TRBV20-1 to TRBJ2-7; D gene unclear. Deletions cut 4 bases from V and 3 bases from J, with 7 bases between. The V gene's germline CDR1 is DFQATT and CDR2 SNEGSKA (reference sequence). There are 11 residues in the CDR3. CDR3 residues: CSAITIYEQYF. CDR3 nucleotides: TGCAGTGCTATTACGATCTACGAGCAGTACTTC.

This clonotype was observed at least ten times. The gene calls are TRBV11-2 and TRBJ2-1; D remains ambiguous. CDR3 length: 13 amino acids. The V gene lost 2 bases and the J gene lost 8 bases, with 10 bases spanning the gap. In germline, CDR1 is SGHAT, CDR2 FQNNGV. CDR3 sequence reads: CASSLMISDEQFF. CDR3 bases: TGTGCCAGCAGCTTAATGATCTCCGATGAGCAGTTCTTC.

This clonotype was observed a few times. The genes are TRBV6-2 or TRBV6-3 and TRBJ2-3; D remains ambiguous. The CDR3 has 14 amino acids. Trimming removed 0 bases at V and 5 bases at J, with 9 bases between. Looked up from germline, CDR1 is MNHEY and CDR2 is SVGEGT. The CDR3 loop reads CASSYSVRGDTQYF. CDR3 nucleotides: TGTGCCAGCAGTTACTCGGTACGAGGAGATACGCAGTATTTT.

This clonotype has just a few counts. The chain carries TRBV12-3 or TRBV12-4 and TRBJ2-1; D is possibly TRBD1 (6 bases). Trimming left V 6 bases short and J 6 bases short, with 15 bases between. The CDR3 is 14 residues long. The CDR3 bases are TGTGCCAGCAGCCAGCTACAGGGCCCCAATGAGCAGTTCTTC. This encodes CASSQLQGPNEQFF.

The rearrangement links TRBV11-2 to TRBJ2-1; a weak D match, TRBD1 (5 bases). CDR3 length: 15 amino acids. Germline V CDR1 and CDR2: SGHAT, FQNNGV. The V gene lost 5 bases and the J gene lost 7 bases, with 18 bases spanning the gap. CDR3 in DNA: TGTGCCAGCAGCGCCGGTTCCTGGGGCGCGAATGAGCAGTTCTTC. The encoded protein is CASSAGSWGANEQFF.

This clonotype was counted ten times or more. The chain has TRBV30 and TRBJ1-5, with D possibly TRBD1 on 5 matching bases. This CDR3 comprises 15 residues. The V end was cut by 3 bases, the J end by 0 bases, with 12 bases between. Germline lookup yields CDR1 GTSNPN and CDR2 SVGIG (reference sequence). CDR3 nucleotide sequence: TGTGCCTGGAGCCCCGGACATCTTAGCAATCAGCCCCAGCATTTT. Translating gives CAWSPGHLSNQPQHF.

The table lists this clonotype with many counts. The chain carries TRBV5-6 and TRBJ1-1, with D hard to call. V gave up 4 bases and J gave up 6 bases, with 22 bases separating them. Per the germline V gene, CDR1 is SGHDT and CDR2 is YYEEEE. The CDR3 length is 16 residues. The CDR3 spells CASSRRQWVGRAEAFF. CDR3 sequence (DNA): TGTGCCAGCAGCCGCCGACAATGGGTAGGGCGGGCTGAAGCTTTCTTT. Variable domain in full (rest from reference TRBV5-6 and TRBJ1-1): DAGVTQSPTHLIKTRGQQVTLRCSPKSGHDTVSWYQQALGQGPQFIFQYYEEEERQRGNFPDRFSGHQFPNYSSELNVNALLLGDSALYLCASSRRQWVGRAEAFFGQGTRLTVV.

This chain connects TRBV5-1 to TRBJ1-4, with D tentatively TRBD1 (5 bases). The length of the CDR3 is 14 residues. V was shortened by 3 bases and J by 7 bases, with 13 bases between the two germline ends. Germline lookup yields CDR1 SGHRS and CDR2 YFSETQ. CDR3 nucleotides: TGCGCCAGCAGCTCCGGGACCCCGGGTGAAAAACTGTTTTTT. Amino acids: CASSSGTPGEKLFF.

The chain has TRBV7-2 and TRBJ1-4; tentatively, D is TRBD1 (6 bases). This CDR3 has 15 residues. Germline V gene data show CDR1 as SGHTA and CDR2 as FQGNSA. The germline V and J ends were trimmed by 5 bases and 2 bases, with 12 bases remaining between them. The CDR3 DNA is TGTGCCAGCAGCACCCAAACAGGGACTAATGAAAAACTGTTTTTT. Protein sequence: CASSTQTGTNEKLFF.

This rearrangement joins TRBV5-1 to TRBJ2-7; D is unclear. V was trimmed by 0 bases and J by 6 bases, leaving 13 bases between them. The germline CDR1 and CDR2 sequences are SGHRS and YFSETQ. The CDR3 has 14 residues. The CDR3 DNA sequence: TGCGCCAGCAGCTTGGGCCCCGGACGGGCCGAGCAGTACTTC. It translates to CASSLGPGRAEQYF.

The table lists this clonotype with a few counts. The V call is TRBV20-1, the J call TRBJ1-2; 7 nucleotides agree with TRBD1. J lost 0 bases, V lost 6 bases, and 4 bases had no gene match. The CDR3 contains 13 residues. CDR1 and CDR2 from the germline V gene are DFQATT and SNEGSKA (reference sequence). Written as DNA, the CDR3 is TGCAGTGCCCAGGGGGAGGCTAACTATGGCTACACCTTC. Translated: CSAQGEANYGYTF.

This clonotype was seen ten or more times. J is TRBJ2-5 and V is TRBV12-3 or TRBV12-4; D gene unclear. The CDR3 totals 12 residues. The germline V and J ends were trimmed by 3 bases and 4 bases, with 6 bases remaining between them. The CDR3 DNA sequence: TGTGCCAGCAGTTTTCTAGGAGAGACCCAGTACTTC. Translating it yields CASSFLGETQYF.

The chain employs TRBV20-1 and TRBJ2-3; D unresolved. The V gene lost 0 bases and the J gene lost 6 bases, with 10 bases spanning the gap. The CDR3 spans 13 residues. The germline V gene encodes CDR1 DFQATT and CDR2 SNEGSKA (reference sequence). This CDR3 is CSARDLLLDTQYF. The CDR3 bases are TGCAGTGCTAGAGATCTTTTGCTGGATACGCAGTATTTT.